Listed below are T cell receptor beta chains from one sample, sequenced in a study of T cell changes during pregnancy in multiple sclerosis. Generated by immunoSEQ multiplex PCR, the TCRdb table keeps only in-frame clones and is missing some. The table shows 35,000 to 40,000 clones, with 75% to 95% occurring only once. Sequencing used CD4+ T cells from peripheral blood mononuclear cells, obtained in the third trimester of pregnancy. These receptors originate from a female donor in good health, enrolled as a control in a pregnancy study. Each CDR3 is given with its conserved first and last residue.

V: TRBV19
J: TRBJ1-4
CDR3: CASSIETGRSNEKLFF

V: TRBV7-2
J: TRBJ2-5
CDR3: CASSYDFQETQYF

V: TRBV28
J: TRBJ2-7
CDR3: CASSSGGGGTYEQYF

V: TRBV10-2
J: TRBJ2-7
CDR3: CASSVRRSSYEQYF

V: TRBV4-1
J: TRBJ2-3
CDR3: CASSQDSFAGLHQEKADTQYF

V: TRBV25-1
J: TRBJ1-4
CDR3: CASNGDEKLFF

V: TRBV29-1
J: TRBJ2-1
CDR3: CSVEGTGGSYNEQFF

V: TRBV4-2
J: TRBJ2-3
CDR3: CASSQAGGGVTDTQYF

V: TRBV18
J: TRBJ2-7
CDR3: CASSPLPGVEQYF

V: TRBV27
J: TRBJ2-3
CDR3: CASSFGRDTDTQYF

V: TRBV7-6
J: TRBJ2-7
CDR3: CASSSPGQGGEQYF

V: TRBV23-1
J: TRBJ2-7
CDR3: CASSPSENGSSSYEQYF

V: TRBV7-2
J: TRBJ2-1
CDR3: CASNPTVGEQFF

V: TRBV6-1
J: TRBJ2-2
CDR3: CASSERQGLTGELFF

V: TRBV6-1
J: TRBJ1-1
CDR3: CASSDLRMNTEAFF

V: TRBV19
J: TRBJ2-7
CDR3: CASSLRGTSGRAVSSYEQYF

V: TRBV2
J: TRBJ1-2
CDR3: CASSGTAGGNPTYGYTF

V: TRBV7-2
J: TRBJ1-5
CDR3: CASSLETGLSNQPQHF

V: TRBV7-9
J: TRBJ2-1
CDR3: CASSQYRGQYNEQFF

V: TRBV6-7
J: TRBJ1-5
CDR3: CAITGSNQPQHF

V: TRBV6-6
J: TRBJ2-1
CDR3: CASSYDSSYNEQFF

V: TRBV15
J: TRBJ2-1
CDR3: CATSRGRGGLNEQFF

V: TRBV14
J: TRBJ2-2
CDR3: CASSQFANTGELFF

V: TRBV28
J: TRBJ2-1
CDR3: CASRDRGRNEQFF

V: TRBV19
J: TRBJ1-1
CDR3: CASSINGQFEGNTEAFF

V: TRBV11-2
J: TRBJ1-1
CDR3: CASSLGGGRSTEAFF

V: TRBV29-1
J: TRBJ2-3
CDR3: CSVPRRDNPDTQYF

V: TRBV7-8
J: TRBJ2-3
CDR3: CASSAPGLPGDTQYF

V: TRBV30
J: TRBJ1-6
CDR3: CAWSVYGISPLHF

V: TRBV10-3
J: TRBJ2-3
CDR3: CAISESVPRGRTDTQYF

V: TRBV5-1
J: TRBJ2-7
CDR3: CASSLVSGAPYYEQYF

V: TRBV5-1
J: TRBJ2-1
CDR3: CASSIRAGASYNEQFF

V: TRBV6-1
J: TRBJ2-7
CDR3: CASSARQGAINEQYF